This TCR beta chain was sequenced during a study of PD-1 blockade in mismatch repair-deficient tumors. A few counts support this clone. Antigen: not known. Method: immunoSEQ multiplex PCR; TCRdb's copy keeps in-frame clones and lacks some. Of over 11,000 clones listed, more than 75% are singletons. Time point of the sample: identical approximately eleven-day culture without peptide (control). Looked up from germline, CDR1 is SQVTM and CDR2 is ANQGSEA. V was clipped by 3 bases and J by 3 bases, with 17 bases between them. The CDR3 extends over 15 amino acids. This receptor was identified in an adult with mismatch repair-deficient cancer. The gene calls are TRBV29-1 and TRBJ1-2, with D possibly being TRBD1 (5 bases). The sample in question was cells cultured in vitro, obtained from a patient treated with pembrolizumab. The CDR3 region is CSVDNSGGPDYGYTF. CDR3 DNA: TGCAGCGTTGATAATTCCGGGGGTCCCGACTATGGCTACACCTTC.